This T cell receptor (beta chain) was captured by sequencing in a study of blood T cell repertoires in COVID-19. Across the whole study: The samples span acute and convalescent COVID-19 from the United States, Italy and Spain. In each case, the material was cDNA or gDNA derived from T cells, B-cell-depleted T cells, or PBMCs.

Authors' data handling: Cell counts per sample came from amplifying reference gene primers. This table comes from immunoSEQ multiplex PCR, and its TCRdb copy is limited to in-frame clones, with some not included. That table furnishes V, J and clone size, whereas the DNA furnished D and trimming. Here the sample spans around 400,000 clones, 87% being singletons. This clone was recorded once. Germline lookup yields CDR1 MGHDK and CDR2 SYGVNS. This CDR3 is built from 13 residues. V was clipped by 5 bases and J by 6 bases, with 12 bases between them. The sample was peripheral blood. The rearrangement uses TRBV25-1 and TRBJ2-3, with D maybe TRBD2 (6 bases). The receptor was isolated from a woman in her fifties or sixties with COVID-19, enrolled during active disease. As DNA, the CDR3 is TGTGCCAGCAGTCATACGGGGGTGGATACGCAGTATTTT. As protein: CASSHTGVDTQYF.